Listed here are 25 T cell receptor beta chains from one sample, sequenced in a study of blood T cell repertoires in COVID-19. The protocol was immunoSEQ multiplex PCR, while the TCRdb copy is restricted to in-frame clones and leaves out a portion. The sample holds more than 350,000 clones; more than 75% are singletons and the top ten take 8.5% to 12%. Specimen: peripheral blood. These receptors all stem from a woman in her thirties with COVID-19, enrolled during active disease.

This clone was seen a handful of times. V usage is TRBV19 and J usage is TRBJ2-3; 8 nucleotides match TRBD2. This CDR3 is 15 amino acids long. The ends lost 5 bases at V and 6 bases at J; junction bases unmatched: 10. The germline CDR1 and CDR2 sequences are LNHDA and SQIVND (reference sequence). CDR3 DNA sequence: TGTGCCAGTAGTGTTAGCGGGGCAGGTGTGGATACGCAGTATTTT. Residues: CASSVSGAGVDTQYF.

V is TRBV6-2 or TRBV6-3 and J is TRBJ1-1; the match to TRBD1 covers 8 bases. The CDR3 consists of 15 residues. Germline V CDR1 and CDR2: MNHEY, SVGEGT. Trimming at V came to 6 bases and at J to 1 base, leaving 7 bases not matched to a gene. The CDR3: CASSKQGARNTEAFF. In DNA, the CDR3 is TGTGCCAGCAGCAAGCAGGGGGCTAGGAACACTGAAGCTTTCTTT.

V is TRBV7-2 and J is TRBJ1-6, with 9 nucleotides matching TRBD1. The CDR3 runs to 15 residues. The germline CDR1 and CDR2 sequences are SGHTA and FQGNSA. With 4 bases clipped from V and 8 bases from J, the junction kept 6 bases outside the gene matches. The CDR3 nucleotides read TGTGCCAGCAGCTCGGGACAGGGTGCTTATTCACCCCTCCACTTT. Translation: CASSSGQGAYSPLHF.

The genes are TRBV27 and TRBJ2-3; 8 nucleotides align to TRBD2. There are 15 residues in the CDR3. Germline CDR1 and CDR2: MNHEY and SMNVEV (reference sequence). Trimming cost V 5 bases and J 3 bases; bases outside gene matches: 7. CDR3 sequence: CASSPQAGVTDTQYF. CDR3 sequence (DNA): TGTGCCAGCAGTCCTCAAGCGGGAGTAACAGATACGCAGTATTTT.

Details on this clone: This could be a read error, since a much larger clone is one nucleotide away. CDR3 in amino acids: CASSLTSGNTGELFF. The CDR3 DNA follows: TGCGCCAGCAGCCTGACTAGCGGGAACACCGGGGAGCTGTTTTTT. The V and J genes are TRBV4-3 and TRBJ2-2; TRBD2 aligns across 9 bases. The CDR3 has 15 residues. CDR1 and CDR2 from the germline V gene are LGHNA and YSLEER. Trimming took 4 bases from V and 1 from J; bases not matched to a gene: 1.

This chain joins TRBV19 and TRBJ2-3, with 10 bases aligning to TRBD2. CDR1 and CDR2 from the germline V gene are LNHDA and SQIVND (reference sequence). CDR3 size: 16 residues. After removal of 7 bases from V and 2 bases from J, the junction contained 9 bases not matched to a gene. The DNA for the CDR3 is TGTGCCAGTAAAAGAAGCGGGAGGGCCAACACAGATACGCAGTATTTT. It is translated as CASKRSGRANTDTQYF.

The chain links TRBV3-1 (or the pseudogene TRBV3-2) to TRBJ2-4; 8 nucleotides agree with TRBD2. Germline V gene data show CDR1 as LGHDT and CDR2 as YNNKEL (reference sequence). This CDR3 is 16 amino acids long. Unmatched junction bases numbered 4, after V lost 1 base and J lost 2 bases. The CDR3, as DNA: TGTGCCAGCAGCCAAGTAGCGGGAAGCCCCAAAAACATTCAGTACTTC. As protein: CASSQVAGSPKNIQYF.

The rearrangement links TRBV19 to TRBJ1-1; 10 bases are shared with TRBD1. V lost 7 bases, J lost 5 bases, and 4 bases stayed unmatched. The CDR3 contains 13 residues. CDR1 LNHDA and CDR2 SQIVND come from the germline V gene (reference sequence). The CDR3 bases are TGTGCCAGTACCGGGACAGGGGTAACTGAAGCTTTCTTT. It encodes CASTGTGVTEAFF.

The rearrangement joins TRBV30 to TRBJ1-6; D unresolved. Germline V gene data show CDR1 as GTSNPN and CDR2 as SVGIG (reference sequence). V was pared by 2 bases and J by 6 bases, with 14 bases between. The CDR3 contains 15 residues. The CDR3 is CAWSRGMGGNSPLHF. The DNA of the CDR3 is TGTGCCTGGAGTAGAGGGATGGGCGGTAATTCACCCCTCCACTTT.

This clone has a handful of counts. The rearrangement joins TRBV7-9 to TRBJ2-6; 7 bases map to TRBD1. The CDR3 has 16 amino acids. Per germline, CDR1 SEHNR and CDR2 FQNEAQ (reference sequence). V lost 3 bases and J lost 4; bases outside the gene matches: 6. The DNA for the CDR3 is TGTGCCAGCAGCTTCGTGACAGGGCCCGGGGCCAACGTCCTGACTTTC. Protein product: CASSFVTGPGANVLTF.

This clone has only one observation. V and J are TRBV2 and TRBJ1-2, with TRBD1 matching over 7 bases. Germline values: CDR1 SNHLY, CDR2 FYNNEI. Trimming removed 1 base from V and 5 bases from J; junction bases left unmatched: 4. The CDR3 sequence is 14 residues long. CDR3 protein: CASSEGAGGYGYTF. The DNA for the CDR3 is TGTGCCAGCAGTGAAGGGGCAGGGGGATATGGCTACACCTTC.

This chain connects TRBV16 to TRBJ2-1; 7 bases fit TRBD1. In germline, CDR1 is KGHSY, CDR2 FQNENV. With 3 bases clipped from V and 8 bases from J, the junction kept 4 bases outside the gene matches. The CDR3 spans 13 residues. CDR3: CASSQNRGDEQFF. As DNA, the CDR3 is TGTGCCAGCAGCCAGAACAGGGGCGATGAGCAGTTCTTC.

The J gene is TRBJ1-1, the V gene TRBV6-1; D remains ambiguous. Germline V gene lookup returns CDR1 MNHNS and CDR2 SASEGT. CDR3 length: 12 residues. With 2 bases removed from V and 5 bases from J, the gap between germline ends came to 6 bases. This CDR3 reads CASSELTTEAFF. In DNA, the CDR3 is TGTGCCAGCAGTGAACTAACTACTGAAGCTTTCTTT.

This chain links TRBV7-2 with TRBJ2-6, with TRBD1 matching over 7 bases. Germline trimming cut 5 bases from V and 4 bases from J; bases unmatched to any gene: 8. Germline CDR1 reads SGHTA; CDR2 reads FQGNSA. The CDR3 sequence is 16 residues long. This CDR3 is CASSVRGGVGANVLTF. In DNA form, the CDR3 reads TGTGCCAGCAGCGTACGAGGGGGCGTGGGGGCCAACGTCCTGACTTTC.

This chain uses TRBV6-2 or TRBV6-3 with TRBJ2-5; TRBD1 aligns across 9 bases. Germline CDR1 reads MNHEY; CDR2 reads SVGEGT. Losses at the gene ends were 5 bases for V and 4 bases for J; bases not matched to a gene: 8. CDR3 length equals 15 residues. Here the CDR3 reads CASSPGTGRLETQYF. CDR3 nucleotides: TGTGCCAGCAGTCCGGGGACAGGGCGTCTAGAGACCCAGTACTTC.

The chain links TRBV5-1 to TRBJ1-2; no definite D call. Germline CDR1 is SGHRS and CDR2 is YFSETQ. The ends were cut back, 6 bases at V and 7 bases at J, with 19 bases in the middle. The CDR3 has 14 amino acids. CDR3 DNA: TGCGCCAGCACCCGTTCGGCGGGGATAGGTGGCTACACCTTC. This encodes CASTRSAGIGGYTF.

V is TRBV24-1 and J is TRBJ2-3; 9 nucleotides line up with TRBD2. V shed 9 bases and J 3 bases; nucleotides not matched to a gene: 6. The germline V gene has CDR1 KGHDR and CDR2 SFDVKD. This CDR3 contains 14 residues. The CDR3, as DNA: TGTGCCACCGGGCTAGCGGGATCAACAGATACGCAGTATTTT. It specifies CATGLAGSTDTQYF.

This chain uses TRBV4-1 with TRBJ1-5; D is uncertain. This CDR3 has 16 residues. Trimming pared 1 base from V and 6 bases from J, leaving 16 bases between. CDR1 MGHRA and CDR2 YSYEKL come from the germline V gene. DNA for the CDR3: TGCGCCAGCAGCCAAGTAGAAATCCGGGGAGGTCAGCCCCAGCATTTT. Its translation: CASSQVEIRGGQPQHF.

V and J are TRBV19 and TRBJ1-6; D might be TRBD1 (6 bases). The CDR3 length is 12 residues. CDR1 is LNHDA and CDR2 is SQIVND in the germline V gene (reference sequence). Trimming removed 5 bases from V and 8 bases from J, with 7 bases in between. The CDR3 protein is CASSEGDSPLHF. CDR3 nucleotide sequence: TGTGCCAGTAGTGAGGGGGATTCACCCCTCCACTTT.

This sequence joins TRBV4-3 and TRBJ2-2; 8 nucleotides line up with TRBD1. Germline loops: CDR1 LGHNA, CDR2 YSLEER. The CDR3 loop spans 15 amino acids. The V gene end was trimmed by 5 bases and the J gene end by 6 bases; junction bases not matched to a gene: 8. The CDR3 bases are TGCGCCAGCAGCTCCGGGACAGGAGGACCCGGGGAGCTGTTTTTT. Protein sequence: CASSSGTGGPGELFF.

This rearrangement joins TRBV5-1 to TRBJ2-7; TRBD2 aligns across 10 bases. The V and J ends lost 0 bases and 7 bases, in that order; junction bases with no gene match: 4. This CDR3 region has 14 residues. The germline CDR1 and CDR2 sequences are SGHRS and YFSETQ. CDR3 nucleotide sequence: TGCGCCAGCAGCTTGGCAGCGGGAGGGCCAGAGCAGTACTTC. This encodes CASSLAAGGPEQYF. The full variable domain, rest sourced from reference TRBV5-1 and TRBJ2-7, is KAGVTQTPRYLIKTRGQQVTLSCSPISGHRSVSWYQQTPGQGLQFLFEYFSETQRNKGNFPGRFSGRQFSNSRSEMNVSTLELGDSALYLCASSLAAGGPEQYFGPGTRLTVT.

This chain links TRBV5-1 with TRBJ2-3, with 10 bases lining up with TRBD2. Germline V lookup: CDR1 SGHRS, CDR2 YFSETQ. Trimming took 4 bases from V and 5 from J; bases not matched to a gene: 4. The CDR3 runs 14 residues. The CDR3 loop is CASSRRLAGDTQYF. In DNA, the CDR3 is TGCGCCAGCAGCCGACGACTAGCGGGAGATACGCAGTATTTT.

This sequence joins TRBV2 and TRBJ2-3, with 11 bases identical to TRBD2. The germline gives CDR1 SNHLY, CDR2 FYNNEI. Trimming at V came to 6 bases and at J to 6 bases, leaving 8 bases not matched to a gene. CDR3 length equals 15 residues. CDR3 sequence (DNA): TGTGCCAGCAGACGTCTAGCGGGAGGCCAGGATACGCAGTATTTT. This encodes CASRRLAGGQDTQYF.

This chain joins TRBV15 and TRBJ2-7; the D is unclear. This CDR3 contains 11 residues. Trimming shortened V by 6 bases and J by 0 bases, and 3 bases separated the two germline ends. In germline, CDR1 is LNHNV, CDR2 YYDKDF (reference sequence). CDR3 loop: CATSSSYEQYF. The CDR3 bases are TGTGCCACCAGTAGCTCCTACGAGCAGTACTTC.

The V gene is TRBV11-2, the J gene TRBJ2-3, with a possible D match to TRBD2 (6 bases). This CDR3 contains 18 residues. The germline V gene has CDR1 SGHAT and CDR2 FQNNGV. Trimming stripped 3 bases from V and 0 bases from J, with 19 bases between. This CDR3 is CASSFVGFGRESTDTQYF. DNA of the CDR3: TGTGCCAGCAGCTTCGTGGGATTCGGGAGAGAAAGCACAGATACGCAGTATTTT.